Below are 24 T cell receptor beta chains sequenced from a single sample in a study of human T cells and chemical hapten exposure. Documented time point: patch test 1, 2 weeks after DPC sensitization. Treatment described: therapeutic diphenylcyclopropenone sensitization with weekly scalp DPC. MiXCR was run by TCRdb on the RACE reads, yielding one entry per CDR3 protein. The sample carries about 380,000 distinct CDR3 sequences, more than 4.5% recorded once. The specimen was whole blood, collected in connection with sensitization to the hapten diphenylcyclopropenone (DPC). All receptors derive from a woman aged 50 to 60 with alopecia areata. Some clones in this sample may be carry-over from other donors' samples.

The chain joins TRBV10-3 to TRBJ1-4; 10 nucleotides match TRBD1. Trimming took 6 bases from V and 4 from J; bases not matched to a gene: 5. The CDR3 has 15 residues. Germline CDR1 reads ENHRY; CDR2 reads SYGVKD. The CDR3 DNA reads as TGTGCCATCAGCCGGGACAGGGGAAATAATGAAAAACTGTTTTTT. Residues: CAISRDRGNNEKLFF.

The chain is built from TRBV4-3 and TRBJ2-3; TRBD2 agrees at 8 bases. The CDR3 loop spans 15 amino acids. Germline CDR1 LGHNA, CDR2 YSLEER. V trimming: 6 bases; J trimming: 0 bases; junction bases outside the gene matches: 5. The CDR3 loop reads CASSREGQSTDTQYF. The CDR3 nucleotides read TGCGCCAGCAGTCGGGAGGGCCAGAGCACAGATACGCAGTATTTT.

This clonotype was counted at least ten times. V is TRBV7-2 and J is TRBJ1-2, with D unresolved. This CDR3 has 16 amino acids. V gave up 3 bases and J gave up 0 bases, with 14 bases separating them. CDR1 is SGHTA and CDR2 is FQGNSA in the germline V gene. The CDR3 region has the DNA TGTGCCAGCAGCTTCCCCCTGCGGGCGTCTAACTATGGCTACACCTTC. It yields the protein CASSFPLRASNYGYTF.

This chain uses TRBV7-9 with TRBJ2-1, with D tentatively TRBD1 (6 bases). CDR3 length: 14 amino acids. The V gene lost 5 bases and the J gene lost 4 bases, with 12 bases spanning the gap. Germline loops: CDR1 SEHNR, CDR2 FQNEAQ (reference sequence). CDR3 coding DNA: TGTGCCAGCAGCCGGGACACCCGATACAATGAGCAGTTCTTC. This sequence encodes CASSRDTRYNEQFF.

The table lists this clonotype with a few counts. The chain is built from TRBV5-1 and TRBJ1-3; D is unresolved. V dropped 2 bases and J dropped 3 bases, with 9 bases sitting between them. Germline V gene data show CDR1 as SGHRS and CDR2 as YFSETQ. The CDR3 is 14 amino acids. The CDR3 region has the DNA TGCGCCAGCAGCTTAACCAAGGATGGAAACACCATATATTTT. Its protein product is CASSLTKDGNTIYF.

This clonotype was picked up many times. The chain recombines TRBV5-4 with TRBJ2-4; unclear D gene. The CDR3 extends over 15 amino acids. The V end lost 0 bases, the J end lost 0 bases, and 7 bases lay between the germline ends. The V gene's germline CDR1 is SGHNT and CDR2 YYREEE (reference sequence). In nucleotides, the CDR3 is TGTGCCAGCAGCTTGGACGGGTCAGCCAAAAACATTCAGTACTTC. Encoded protein: CASSLDGSAKNIQYF.

This clonotype showed up many times. The rearrangement uses TRBV6-1 and TRBJ1-1; maybe TRBD1 (5 bases). Trimming removed 6 bases at V and 0 bases at J, with 11 bases between. The CDR3 runs 14 residues. The germline gives CDR1 MNHNS, CDR2 SASEGT. The CDR3 sequence: CASRAGGLNTEAFF. In DNA form, the CDR3 reads TGTGCCAGCAGGGCCGGGGGTCTGAACACTGAAGCTTTCTTT.

This clonotype was counted between two and nine times. The V call is TRBV9, the J call TRBJ1-3, with D possibly matching TRBD1 (6 bases). V shed 0 bases and J shed 2 bases, with 18 bases lying between them. Germline values: CDR1 SGDLS, CDR2 YYNGEE. This CDR3 is 18 amino acids long. The CDR3 here is CASSVGFQGTGAGNTIYF. The CDR3 coding sequence is TGTGCCAGCAGCGTAGGGTTTCAGGGGACGGGAGCTGGAAACACCATATATTTT.

The chain is built from TRBV5-6 and TRBJ2-1; D is perhaps TRBD1 (5 bases). The V and J ends lost 4 bases and 0 bases respectively, with 11 bases between them. CDR1 is SGHDT, CDR2 YYEEEE, per germline. CDR3 length: 15 amino acids. The CDR3 is CASSRGTVSYNEQFF. For the CDR3, the DNA is TGTGCCAGCAGCAGGGGAACAGTCTCCTACAATGAGCAGTTCTTC.

The chain links TRBV2 to TRBJ2-5; D not resolved. This CDR3 region has 13 residues. Germline V lookup: CDR1 SNHLY, CDR2 FYNNEI. V lost 7 bases and J lost 4, with 13 bases in between. CDR3: CASTRVGLETQYF. CDR3 nucleotide sequence: TGTGCCAGCACCCGAGTGGGTCTAGAGACCCAGTACTTC.

Comments on this clonotype: Relative to the germline gene, one junction end is altered; a read error may explain this. The gene calls are TRBV7-3 and TRBJ2-7; 12 bases map to TRBD2. CDR1 SGHTA and CDR2 FQGTGA come from the germline V gene. This CDR3 has 19 residues. CDR3 residues: CASSLRAGSSGGASNEQYF. The CDR3 DNA sequence: TGTGCCAGCAGCTTAAGAGCCGGGTCTAGCGGGGGGGCCTCCAACGAGCAGTACTTC.

This clonotype was counted many times. V gene TRBV6-2 or TRBV6-3 combines with J gene TRBJ2-1, with D perhaps TRBD2 (6 bases). The V end was cut by 6 bases, the J end by 6 bases, with 12 bases between. Germline V CDR1 and CDR2: MNHEY, SVGEGT. The CDR3 runs to 13 residues. In DNA form, the CDR3 reads TGTGCCAGCAGAACGGGGGATTTCAATGAGCAGTTCTTC. This sequence encodes CASRTGDFNEQFF.

This clonotype occurred many times. The chain links TRBV28 to TRBJ2-1, with 7 bases aligning to TRBD1. In germline, CDR1 is MDHEN, CDR2 SYDVKM. The CDR3 totals 15 residues. V trimming: 6 bases; J trimming: 3 bases; junction bases outside the gene matches: 8. CDR3 region: CASSLDRASYNEQFF. The CDR3 DNA reads TGTGCCAGCAGCCTAGACAGGGCGAGCTACAATGAGCAGTTCTTC.

This clonotype was seen more than once but under ten times. The chain joins TRBV5-3 to TRBJ2-3; 11 bases fit TRBD2. TRBV5-3 is marked as an open reading frame, function uncertain. This CDR3 comprises 16 residues. Losses at the gene ends were 2 bases for V and 2 bases for J; bases not matched to a gene: 4. The CDR3 here is CARSLIAGGNTDTQYF. CDR3 DNA: TGTGCCAGAAGCTTAATAGCGGGGGGGAACACAGATACGCAGTATTTT.

At least ten counts were recorded for this clonotype. The V gene is TRBV7-8, the J gene TRBJ1-2; a weak D match, TRBD1 (6 bases). The germline V gene encodes CDR1 SGHVS and CDR2 FQNEAQ. Trimming left V 3 bases short and J 0 bases short, with 17 bases between. The CDR3 covers 17 residues. The DNA of the CDR3 is TGTGCCAGCAGCTTCCTGGGGGCAGGGGACCCTAACTATGGCTACACCTTC. It is translated as CASSFLGAGDPNYGYTF.

This clonotype has a count of ten or more. The rearrangement uses TRBV30 and TRBJ1-2; D perhaps matches TRBD1 (5 bases). V was clipped by 2 bases and J by 8 bases, with 15 bases between them. The germline CDR1 and CDR2 sequences are GTSNPN and SVGIG (reference sequence). The CDR3 is made up of 13 amino acids. CDR3 nucleotide sequence: TGTGCCTGGAGTTCACCCCCGGGGGGGGGCTACACCTTC. Its protein is CAWSSPPGGGYTF.

This clonotype was found many times. The chain joins TRBV3-1 to TRBJ2-3; 10 positions match TRBD2. V gave up 3 bases and J gave up 0 bases; unmatched junction bases: 6. Germline lookup yields CDR1 LGHDT and CDR2 YNNKEL (reference sequence). This CDR3 comprises 17 residues. CDR3 bases: TGTGCCAGCAGCCAGGTTACTAGCGGGACTAGCACAGATACGCAGTATTTT. This encodes CASSQVTSGTSTDTQYF.

This clonotype was seen repeatedly, ten times or more. This chain links TRBV6-5 with TRBJ2-2; a weak D match, TRBD1 (6 bases). The ends were cut back, 6 bases at V and 4 bases at J, with 12 bases in the middle. The CDR3 consists of 14 residues. Looked up from germline, CDR1 is MNHEY and CDR2 is SVGAGI. In DNA form, the CDR3 reads TGTGCCAGCAGGAACAGGGTGGGCACCGGGGAGCTGTTTTTT. Amino acid sequence: CASRNRVGTGELFF.

This clonotype was detected ten times or more. The genes are TRBV28 and TRBJ2-6; no clear D gene. The CDR3 is 15 amino acids. The V end was cut by 3 bases, the J end by 0 bases, with 6 bases between. Per germline, CDR1 MDHEN and CDR2 SYDVKM. The CDR3 region has the DNA TGTGCCAGCAGTTTGGCGAGCTCTGGGGCCAACGTCCTGACTTTC. It yields the protein CASSLASSGANVLTF.

This clonotype was recorded at least ten times. The chain has TRBV7-6 and TRBJ2-4; no firm D call. Trimming took 4 bases from V and 0 from J, leaving 13 bases between them. Germline CDR1 reads SGHVS; CDR2 reads FNYEAQ. The CDR3 covers 16 residues. The CDR3 region is CASSSSMDLAKNIQYF. The CDR3 bases are TGTGCCAGCAGCTCCTCGATGGATCTAGCCAAAAACATTCAGTACTTC.

This clonotype was detected many times. This chain uses TRBV2 with TRBJ2-3; no clear D. The CDR3 runs 13 residues. Trimming took off 6 bases at V and 1 base at J, with 8 bases between the two ends. Germline values: CDR1 SNHLY, CDR2 FYNNEI. The CDR3 protein is CASRIQGTDTQYF. The CDR3 DNA is TGTGCCAGCAGGATACAAGGCACAGATACGCAGTATTTT.

J is TRBJ2-7 and V is TRBV12-5; 7 bases are a match to TRBD1. Germline-derived CDR1 and CDR2 are LGHNT and FRNRAP. CDR3 length: 12 residues. The J segment lost 5 bases and the V segment lost 6 bases, leaving 4 bases of the junction unmatched. In DNA form, the CDR3 reads TGTGCTAGTGGGACAGGGAAAGACGAGCAGTACTTC. This translates into CASGTGKDEQYF.

This clonotype was observed at least ten times. The V call is TRBV11-2, the J call TRBJ2-2; D gene uncertain. Germline CDR1 reads SGHAT; CDR2 reads FQNNGV. The ends were cut back, 7 bases at V and 4 bases at J, with 10 bases in the middle. The CDR3 contains 13 residues. The CDR3 nucleotides read TGTGCCAGCAACCCCTTTCGCACCGGGGAGCTGTTTTTT. This gives the protein CASNPFRTGELFF.

This clonotype was seen at least ten times. The CDR3 nucleotides read TGCGCCAGCAGCCCCTCCGGGGGGCAGTACAATGAGCAGTTCTTC. Translation gives CASSPSGGQYNEQFF. This sequence joins TRBV5-1 and TRBJ2-1; maybe TRBD2 (7 bases). The CDR3 totals 15 residues. The V gene's germline CDR1 is SGHRS and CDR2 YFSETQ. V was cut by 4 bases and J by 4 bases, with 15 bases left in between.